What follows are 21 T cell receptor beta chains derived from one specimen sequenced in a study of blood T cell repertoires in COVID-19. Some clones are missing from TCRdb's copy, which holds only in-frame ones; the method was immunoSEQ multiplex PCR. The sample holds more than 30,000 clones, approximately 87% seen once. What was sequenced was peripheral blood. The receptors were gathered from a man aged 45-65 years with active or convalescent COVID-19.

The chain couples TRBV7-2 to TRBJ1-4; 7 bases fit TRBD1. The trim removed 6 bases at V and 5 bases at J, leaving 9 bases unmatched. The CDR3 contains 15 residues. Germline CDR1 and CDR2: SGHTA and FQGNSA. The chain's CDR3 is CASRPTGVGNEKLFF. The CDR3 nucleotides read TGTGCCAGCAGGCCTACAGGGGTTGGGAATGAAAAACTGTTTTTT.

This sequence joins TRBV19 and TRBJ1-3, with D possibly being TRBD1 (5 bases). Deletions cut 7 bases from V and 0 bases from J, with 10 bases between. Germline-derived CDR1 and CDR2 are LNHDA and SQIVND (reference sequence). The CDR3 is 14 amino acids. This CDR3 is CASKDTFSGNTIYF. The CDR3 DNA reads TGTGCCAGTAAGGACACGTTCTCTGGAAACACCATATATTTT. Looking up the rest from reference TRBV19 and TRBJ1-3 gives the full variable domain: DGGITQSPKYLFRKEGQNVTLSCEQNLNHDAMYWYRQDPGQGLRLIYYSQIVNDFQKGDIAEGYSVSREKKESFPLTVTSAQKNPTAFYLCASKDTFSGNTIYFGEGSWLTVV.

CDR3 coding DNA: TGTGCCAGCAGCTTAGGTGGAGCAACTAATGAAAAACTGTTTTTT. Translating gives CASSLGGATNEKLFF. J is TRBJ1-4 and V is TRBV13; D is ambiguous. CDR1 PRHDT and CDR2 FYEKMQ come from the germline V gene (reference sequence). This CDR3 has 15 amino acids. Trimming cost V 0 bases and J 0 bases, with 5 bases left between them.

This rearrangement joins TRBV2 to TRBJ1-3; tentatively, D is TRBD1 (5 bases). The CDR3 covers 11 residues. The germline V gene has CDR1 SNHLY and CDR2 FYNNEI. Trimming took 6 bases from V and 9 from J, leaving 9 bases between them. Here the CDR3 DNA reads TGTGCCAGCAGCGCGGGGGGCACCATATATTTT. This sequence encodes CASSAGGTIYF.

The chain recombines TRBV25-1 with TRBJ2-1; possibly TRBD2 for D (6 bases). The CDR3 contains 12 residues. The germline V gene has CDR1 MGHDK and CDR2 SYGVNS. Trimming pared 7 bases from V and 7 bases from J, leaving 11 bases between. For the CDR3, the DNA is TGTGCCAGCAAGAGGGCGGGGAATGAGCAGTTCTTC. Translation gives CASKRAGNEQFF. Full variable domain (rest looked up from reference TRBV25-1 and TRBJ2-1): EADIYQTPRYLVIGTGKKITLECSQTMGHDKMYWYQQDPGMELHLIHYSYGVNSTEKGDLSSESTVSRIRTEHFPLTLESARPSHTSQYLCASKRAGNEQFFGPGTRLTVL.

The chain has TRBV28 and TRBJ2-7; 10 nucleotides match TRBD2. Looked up from germline, CDR1 is MDHEN and CDR2 is SYDVKM. This CDR3 has 18 amino acids. Losses at the gene ends were 2 bases for V and 4 bases for J; bases not matched to a gene: 14. CDR3 nucleotide sequence: TGTGCCAGCAGTTTACTCCGGCTAGCGGGAGTTAGGGGGTACGAGCAGTACTTC. This encodes CASSLLRLAGVRGYEQYF.

This rearrangement joins TRBV19 to TRBJ1-1, with D perhaps matching TRBD1 (6 bases). The CDR3 loop spans 12 amino acids. In germline, CDR1 is LNHDA, CDR2 SQIVND (reference sequence). Trimming left V 6 bases short and J 8 bases short, with 13 bases between. CDR3 coding DNA: TGTGCCAGTAGCCCAGGGACACAGGAAGCTTTCTTT. Amino acids: CASSPGTQEAFF.

The chain couples TRBV19 to TRBJ1-3, with unresolved D. The germline V gene has CDR1 LNHDA and CDR2 SQIVND (reference sequence). CDR3 length equals 15 residues. Trimming shortened V by 3 bases and J by 0 bases, and 9 bases separated the two germline ends. CDR3 loop: CASSMSRFSGNTIYF. CDR3 sequence (DNA): TGTGCCAGTAGTATGAGCAGGTTCTCTGGAAACACCATATATTTT. Combining the CDR3 with reference TRBV19 and TRBJ1-3 gives the whole variable domain DGGITQSPKYLFRKEGQNVTLSCEQNLNHDAMYWYRQDPGQGLRLIYYSQIVNDFQKGDIAEGYSVSREKKESFPLTVTSAQKNPTAFYLCASSMSRFSGNTIYFGEGSWLTVV.

The rearrangement uses TRBV19 and TRBJ1-6, with 7 bases lining up with TRBD1. The germline V gene encodes CDR1 LNHDA and CDR2 SQIVND (reference sequence). V lost 6 bases and J lost 0; bases outside the gene matches: 2. This CDR3 has 15 residues. The CDR3: CASRPGGSYNSPLHF. CDR3 in DNA: TGTGCCAGTAGGCCAGGGGGCTCCTATAATTCACCCCTCCACTTT.

The V call is TRBV7-9, the J call TRBJ2-6, with a tentative D call TRBD2 (5 bases). This CDR3 is built from 16 residues. Germline-derived CDR1 and CDR2 are SEHNR and FQNEAQ (reference sequence). The V and J ends lost 6 bases and 2 bases respectively, with 14 bases between them. Written as DNA, the CDR3 is TGTGCCAGCAGTTTCTTCTACGGGGCTGGGGCCAACGTCCTGACTTTC. Protein product: CASSFFYGAGANVLTF.

V gene TRBV19 combines with J gene TRBJ2-3; possibly TRBD2 for D (6 bases). Looked up from germline, CDR1 is LNHDA and CDR2 is SQIVND (reference sequence). CDR3 size: 14 residues. Trimming took 3 bases from V and 4 from J, leaving 11 bases between them. CDR3 sequence reads: CASSIRRVPDTQYF. DNA for the CDR3: TGTGCCAGTAGTATTAGGAGGGTTCCAGATACGCAGTATTTT. Drawing the rest from reference TRBV19 and TRBJ2-3, the complete variable domain is DGGITQSPKYLFRKEGQNVTLSCEQNLNHDAMYWYRQDPGQGLRLIYYSQIVNDFQKGDIAEGYSVSREKKESFPLTVTSAQKNPTAFYLCASSIRRVPDTQYFGPGTRLTVL.

J is TRBJ2-1 and V is TRBV3-1 (or the pseudogene TRBV3-2), with a weak D call TRBD2 (5 bases). Trimming shortened V by 1 base and J by 0 bases, and 7 bases separated the two germline ends. The CDR3 has 15 amino acids. The germline V gene encodes CDR1 LGHDT and CDR2 YNNKEL (reference sequence). The CDR3 loop is CASSQGGSSYNEQFF. CDR3 nucleotides: TGTGCCAGCAGCCAAGGAGGGAGCTCCTACAATGAGCAGTTCTTC.

The rearrangement joins TRBV18 to TRBJ1-1, with D possibly being TRBD1 (5 bases). The germline V gene encodes CDR1 KGHSH and CDR2 LQKENI. This CDR3 contains 17 residues. The V gene lost 0 bases and the J gene lost 0 bases, with 14 bases spanning the gap. CDR3 DNA: TGTGCCAGCTCACCACCGGGAAGGGGAGGGATGAACACTGAAGCTTTCTTT. Translating it yields CASSPPGRGGMNTEAFF. Complete variable domain (other parts from reference TRBV18 and TRBJ1-1): NAGVMQNPRHLVRRRGQEARLRCSPMKGHSHVYWYRQLPEEGLKFMVYLQKENIIDESGMPKERFSAEFPKEGPSILRIQQVVRGDSAAYFCASSPPGRGGMNTEAFFGQGTRLTVV.

This rearrangement joins TRBV4-1 to TRBJ2-7; perhaps TRBD2 as D (5 bases). V was clipped by 4 bases and J by 0 bases, with 10 bases between them. Looked up from germline, CDR1 is MGHRA and CDR2 is YSYEKL. CDR3 length equals 14 residues. The CDR3 here is CASSRFGISYEQYF. In nucleotides, the CDR3 is TGCGCCAGCAGCCGATTCGGGATCTCCTACGAGCAGTACTTC.

This clone was observed once. The rearrangement links TRBV3-1 (or the pseudogene TRBV3-2) to TRBJ1-1; no clear D. Germline CDR1 is LGHDT and CDR2 is YNNKEL (reference sequence). Trimming stripped 7 bases from V and 1 base from J, with 16 bases between. The CDR3 runs to 15 residues. CDR3 bases: TGTGCCAGCACCAGATCGGGAGCAGAGAACACTGAAGCTTTCTTT. It encodes CASTRSGAENTEAFF.

The gene calls are TRBV5-1 and TRBJ2-2, with D perhaps matching TRBD1 (5 bases). The CDR3 spans 13 residues. The V gene lost 6 bases and the J gene lost 5 bases, with 11 bases spanning the gap. The germline V gene encodes CDR1 SGHRS and CDR2 YFSETQ. CDR3 nucleotide sequence: TGCGCCAGCAACCCAGGGAATACCGGGGAGCTGTTTTTT. The encoded protein is CASNPGNTGELFF.

This chain links TRBV28 with TRBJ1-4; tentatively, D is TRBD1 (6 bases). V shed 4 bases and J shed 2 bases, with 11 bases lying between them. CDR1 and CDR2 (germline): MDHEN, SYDVKM. The length of the CDR3 is 15 residues. The CDR3 loop is CASSSNRATNEKLFF. CDR3 bases: TGTGCCAGCAGTTCGAACAGGGCCACTAATGAAAAACTGTTTTTT.

The chain couples TRBV11-2 to TRBJ2-4; TRBD2 is a possible D gene (5 bases). The V gene lost 5 bases and the J gene lost 0 bases, with 20 bases spanning the gap. Germline values: CDR1 SGHAT, CDR2 FQNNGV. The CDR3 contains 18 residues. Here the CDR3 reads CASSHLAGGRLAKNIQYF. In DNA, the CDR3 is TGTGCCAGCAGCCACCTCGCGGGCGGACGACTAGCCAAAAACATTCAGTACTTC.

In its sample, this clone was seen once. The chain uses TRBV3-1 (or the pseudogene TRBV3-2) and TRBJ2-1; 9 bases match TRBD1. The CDR3 runs 15 residues. Trimming cost V 0 bases and J 8 bases; bases outside gene matches: 5. Germline values: CDR1 LGHDT, CDR2 YNNKEL (reference sequence). The CDR3 DNA is TGTGCCAGCAGCCAAGATGGGACAGGGTTGGATGAGCAGTTCTTC. Translating it yields CASSQDGTGLDEQFF.

This clone was observed once. This chain joins TRBV7-3 and TRBJ2-2; D not certain. Deletions cut 1 base from V and 8 bases from J, with 8 bases between. The CDR3 is made up of 13 amino acids. Germline V CDR1 and CDR2: SGHTA, FQGTGA. For the CDR3, the DNA is TGTGCCAGCAGCTTAAGCCCCAGGGGGGAGCTGTTTTTT. Its protein is CASSLSPRGELFF.

V and J are TRBV19 and TRBJ2-7; D may be TRBD1 (6 bases). There are 14 residues in the CDR3. V shed 3 bases and J shed 9 bases, with 18 bases lying between them. The germline V gene encodes CDR1 LNHDA and CDR2 SQIVND (reference sequence). The DNA of the CDR3 is TGTGCCAGTAGTATGGGGGCCAGACTACGAGTGCAGTACGTC. Its translation: CASSMGARLRVQYV.